Following are 32 T cell receptor beta chains from one sample sequenced in a study of regulatory T cells in long-lasting Graves disease. Through Arm-PCR of CDR3 regions and iRepertoire HTBI primers, TCR beta libraries were built. Each CDR3 protein is one row after TCRdb ran MiXCR on the multiplex PCR reads. The table records 400,000 to 500,000 distinct CDR3 sequences, 16% of them present only once. The sample's time point: newly diagnosed GD, antithyroid drugs for less than 3 months. PBMC-extracted RNA yielded the TCR library. These data also featured in a second study, about T cells in Graves' hyperthyroidism and ophthalmopathy.

The sequenced sample was peripheral blood mononuclear cells (PBMCs), obtained at new diagnosis, from a patient treated with antithyroid drugs. These TCRs come from a woman aged 25-40 years with Graves disease.

This clonotype came up many times. V is TRBV6-1 and J is TRBJ2-7; D is perhaps TRBD2 (6 bases). The germline V gene has CDR1 MNHNS and CDR2 SASEGT. The V and J ends lost 6 bases and 5 bases respectively, with 20 bases between them. The CDR3 consists of 15 residues. CDR3 loop: CASSRLVNGVHEQYF. The CDR3 DNA sequence: TGTGCCAGCAGCAGACTAGTGAACGGCGTCCACGAGCAGTACTTC.

In this sample, this clonotype turned up many times. The V gene is TRBV6-1, the J gene TRBJ1-2; TRBD1 matches 10 bases. Germline loops: CDR1 MNHNS, CDR2 SASEGT. The CDR3 runs 17 residues. Trimming at V came to 6 bases and at J to 8 bases, leaving 18 bases not matched to a gene. In DNA form, the CDR3 reads TGTGCCAGCAGGGCCGGGACAGGGGCCCCAGAAGCGTACGGCTACACCTTC. This translates into CASRAGTGAPEAYGYTF.

In regard to this clonotype: Just one base apart from a much larger clone, this may be a read error. The genes are TRBV20-1 and TRBJ2-5, with D possibly being TRBD2 (6 bases). Germline values: CDR1 DFQATT, CDR2 SNEGSKA (reference sequence). The CDR3 is made up of 14 amino acids. The DNA of the CDR3 is TGCAGTGCTAGAGTATTGCGGGGCCAACAGACCCAGTACTTC. Its protein is CSARVLRGQQTQYF.

A note on this clonotype: It is unclear where the CDR3 begins or ends on the DNA, so no DNA is shown, and the CDR3 is as TCRdb lists it. The chain carries TRBV5-6 and TRBJ1-3; TRBD1 is the table's D call, not checked against the DNA. The CDR3 is 14 residues long, ends included. CDR1 and CDR2 (germline): SGHDT, YYEEEE. The CDR3 sequence is CASGEWGKGNTRYF.

The chain couples TRBV7-9 to TRBJ2-7, with 8 nucleotides matching TRBD1. From germline, CDR1 is SEHNR and CDR2 FQNEAQ (reference sequence). The CDR3 is 15 amino acids. V lost 4 bases, J lost 5 bases, and 10 bases stayed unmatched. The CDR3 sequence: CASSSWTGRSDEQYF. For the CDR3, the DNA is TGTGCCAGCAGCTCATGGACAGGGCGGTCGGACGAGCAGTACTTC.

CDR3 bases: TGTGCCAGCAGAGAGGTCGCAGGGGCTGAAGCTTTCTTT. Encoded protein: CASREVAGAEAFF. The chain combines TRBV14 with TRBJ1-1; TRBD1 is a possible D gene (6 bases). CDR3 length: 13 amino acids. V lost 6 bases and J 6 bases, leaving 14 bases between the germline ends. The germline CDR1 and CDR2 sequences are SGHDN and FVKESK.

The chain employs TRBV30 and TRBJ2-7, with D maybe TRBD2 (6 bases). Germline assignment: CDR1 GTSNPN and CDR2 SVGIG (reference sequence). This CDR3 region has 15 residues. V lost 2 bases to trimming and J lost 3 bases, with 17 bases between them. CDR3 nucleotides: TGTGCCTGGAGTTACATTCGGGACTCGAACTACGAGCAGTACTTC. It codes for CAWSYIRDSNYEQYF.

This clonotype was counted at least ten times. The rearrangement links TRBV29-1 to TRBJ2-5; TRBD1 agrees at 7 bases. V lost 4 bases and J lost 4; bases outside the gene matches: 0. The CDR3 length is 11 residues. Germline CDR1 SQVTM, CDR2 ANQGSEA. The CDR3 loop is CSVGQGETQYF. CDR3 coding DNA: TGCAGCGTTGGACAGGGAGAGACCCAGTACTTC.

This clonotype has ten or more counts. V is TRBV10-3 and J is TRBJ2-1; the D is unclear. V lost 11 bases to trimming and J lost 5 bases, with 19 bases between them. CDR1 and CDR2 (germline): ENHRY, SYGVKD. The CDR3 is 14 residues long. For the CDR3, the DNA is TGTGCCGCCCGGACGGAGTCTAGTGACAATGAGCAGTTCTTC. It is translated as CAARTESSDNEQFF.

This clonotype was seen a handful of times. The gene calls are TRBV4-2 and TRBJ2-7; 9 bases are shared with TRBD2. V gave up 3 bases and J gave up 5 bases; unmatched junction bases: 2. Germline-derived CDR1 and CDR2 are LGHNA and YNFKEQ. The CDR3 runs 13 residues. The CDR3 coding sequence is TGTGCCAGCAGCCAGTGGACTAGCGACGAGCAGTACTTC. It specifies CASSQWTSDEQYF.

At least ten counts were recorded for this clonotype. The chain carries TRBV30 and TRBJ1-1; D unclear. Germline CDR1 and CDR2: GTSNPN and SVGIG (reference sequence). The CDR3 length is 13 residues. The V gene lost 4 bases and the J gene lost 4 bases, with 13 bases spanning the gap. This chain's CDR3 is CAWTKGSGTEAFF. The CDR3 nucleotides are TGTGCCTGGACTAAGGGCTCGGGCACTGAAGCTTTCTTT.

The table lists this clonotype with a few counts. The CDR3 region has the DNA TGTGCCAGCAGGAGGGACAGAATGATCACTGAAGCTTTCTTT. This gives the protein CASRRDRMITEAFF. The V call is TRBV28, the J call TRBJ1-1; TRBD1 matches at 7 bases. Germline trimming cut 6 bases from V and 4 bases from J; bases unmatched to any gene: 8. CDR1 and CDR2 from the germline V gene are MDHEN and SYDVKM. The CDR3 is 14 amino acids.

A note on this clonotype: This is likely an artifact of a read error, given a far larger clone one base away. The CDR3, as DNA: TGTGCCAGCAGCTTGGTACGAGACAGGGCCGTAGCCGCTTTCTTT. Translating it yields CASSLVRDRAVAAFF. The rearrangement links TRBV7-2 to TRBJ1-1; 7 bases are a match to TRBD1. Germline values: CDR1 SGHTA, CDR2 FQGNSA. Trimming removed 3 bases from V and 11 bases from J; junction bases left unmatched: 15. The CDR3 is 15 residues long.

This clonotype showed up many times. This chain connects TRBV28 to TRBJ1-6; no clear D gene. In germline, CDR1 is MDHEN, CDR2 SYDVKM. This CDR3 has 13 residues. The germline V and J ends were trimmed by 3 bases and 8 bases, with 8 bases remaining between them. The CDR3 bases are TGTGCCAGCAGTTTGGGTTGGCATTCACCCCTCCACTTT. Translation gives CASSLGWHSPLHF.

As for this clonotype: A read error may explain this, as a much larger clone is one base away. The chain employs TRBV30 and TRBJ2-1; 7 bases are a match to TRBD2. Germline CDR1 is GTSNPN and CDR2 is SVGIG (reference sequence). J lost 0 bases, V lost 7 bases, and 6 bases had no gene match. The length of the CDR3 is 14 residues. CDR3 protein: CAFERDGSYNEQFF. Written as DNA, the CDR3 is TGTGCCTTTGAGCGGGACGGCTCCTACAATGAGCAGTTCTTC.

Only a few counts were recorded for this clonotype. The V gene is TRBV29-1, the J gene TRBJ1-4, with D unclear. CDR3 size: 15 residues. With 5 bases removed from V and 4 bases from J, the gap between germline ends came to 17 bases. The V gene's germline CDR1 is SQVTM and CDR2 ANQGSEA. CDR3 DNA: TGCAGCGTTCAAATCCAACCGGGATATAATGAAAAACTGTTTTTT. Its translation is CSVQIQPGYNEKLFF.

The chain employs TRBV7-9 and TRBJ1-1, with 12 bases lining up with TRBD1. The CDR3 has 15 residues. V gave up 3 bases and J gave up 6 bases; unmatched junction bases: 5. Germline loops: CDR1 SEHNR, CDR2 FQNEAQ (reference sequence). The CDR3 protein is CASSLGQGAEPEAFF. For the CDR3, the DNA is TGTGCCAGCAGCTTGGGACAGGGGGCGGAACCTGAAGCTTTCTTT. Drawing the rest from reference TRBV7-9 and TRBJ1-1, the complete variable domain is DTGVSQNPRHKITKRGQNVTFRCDPISEHNRLYWYRQTLGQGPEFLTYFQNEAQLEKSRLLSDRFSAERPKGSFSTLEIQRTEQGDSAMYLCASSLGQGAEPEAFFGQGTRLTVV.

The V and J genes are TRBV28 and TRBJ1-1; D may be TRBD1 (5 bases). This CDR3 is built from 16 residues. The germline CDR1 and CDR2 sequences are MDHEN and SYDVKM. V lost 6 bases, J lost 0 bases, and 17 bases lay in between. The CDR3 spells CASRLRGPVMNTEAFF. CDR3 nucleotide sequence: TGTGCCAGCAGGCTGAGGGGTCCGGTTATGAACACTGAAGCTTTCTTT. The full variable domain, rest sourced from reference TRBV28 and TRBJ1-1, is DVKVTQSSRYLVKRTGEKVFLECVQDMDHENMFWYRQDPGLGLRLIYFSYDVKMKEKGDIPEGYSVSREKKERFSLILESASTNQTSMYLCASRLRGPVMNTEAFFGQGTRLTVV.

V gene TRBV2 combines with J gene TRBJ2-2, with a possible D match to TRBD2 (6 bases). This CDR3 contains 14 residues. Trimming stripped 6 bases from V and 8 bases from J, with 16 bases between. Germline V gene data show CDR1 as SNHLY and CDR2 as FYNNEI. The CDR3 DNA sequence: TGTGCCAGCAGCGGCCGGGACTTCCAGGGGGAGCTGTTTTTT. Its translation is CASSGRDFQGELFF.

This clonotype came up many times. This rearrangement joins TRBV30 to TRBJ2-2; the D gene is possibly TRBD2 (5 bases). CDR3 length equals 13 residues. Per germline, CDR1 GTSNPN and CDR2 SVGIG (reference sequence). Trimming removed 5 bases from V and 1 base from J, with 8 bases in between. CDR3 DNA sequence: TGTGCCTGGGAAGGACTGAACACCGGGGAGCTGTTTTTT. The encoded protein is CAWEGLNTGELFF.

This clonotype turned up a few times. The chain combines TRBV6-2 or TRBV6-3 with TRBJ1-5; 9 nucleotides line up with TRBD1. V dropped 4 bases and J dropped 6; count of bases not matched to a gene: 7. Germline CDR1 and CDR2: MNHEY and SVGEGT. The CDR3 has 15 residues. The CDR3 DNA follows: TGTGCCAGCAGTTCCGGACAGGGGTTCGTTCAGCCCCAGCATTTT. This translates into CASSSGQGFVQPQHF.

The V gene is TRBV2, the J gene TRBJ1-3; D remains ambiguous. This CDR3 has 15 residues. Trimming shortened V by 2 bases and J by 0 bases, and 8 bases separated the two germline ends. Per germline, CDR1 SNHLY and CDR2 FYNNEI. The CDR3 sequence: CASSELTASGNTIYF. The CDR3 DNA follows: TGTGCCAGCAGTGAACTTACCGCCTCTGGAAACACCATATATTTT.

This clonotype was counted many times. The V call is TRBV2, the J call TRBJ2-1; 8 nucleotides agree with TRBD2. Germline values: CDR1 SNHLY, CDR2 FYNNEI. Losses at the gene ends were 5 bases for V and 10 bases for J; bases not matched to a gene: 7. This CDR3 region has 13 residues. The CDR3 loop reads CASSPQLAGEQFF. The CDR3 DNA reads TGTGCCAGCAGTCCCCAGTTAGCGGGAGAGCAGTTCTTC.

A few counts support this clonotype. The chain has TRBV30 and TRBJ2-6; D uncertain. In germline, CDR1 is GTSNPN, CDR2 SVGIG (reference sequence). The CDR3 consists of 17 residues. V lost 1 base, J lost 0 bases, and 13 bases lay in between. DNA for the CDR3: TGTGCCTGGAGTGGGGTAGGATTCCTCTCTGGGGCCAACGTCCTGACTTTC. It encodes CAWSGVGFLSGANVLTF.

This clonotype was counted many times. This rearrangement joins TRBV28 to TRBJ2-7; D uncertain. CDR1 is MDHEN and CDR2 is SYDVKM in the germline V gene. V lost 3 bases and J lost 2, with 11 bases in between. This CDR3 has 14 residues. CDR3 nucleotides: TGTGCCAGCAGTTTGGTCCAGAAGGCCTACGAGCAGTACTTC. Its translation is CASSLVQKAYEQYF.

This chain uses TRBV9 with TRBJ1-3; 9 nucleotides align to TRBD1. Germline V gives CDR1 SGDLS, CDR2 YYNGEE. The V segment lost 4 bases and the J segment 2 bases; nucleotides outside the gene matches: 4. The CDR3 has 15 residues. The CDR3 loop is CASSSTGGPGNTIYF. In DNA, the CDR3 is TGTGCCAGCAGCTCAACAGGGGGCCCTGGAAACACCATATATTTT.

The table lists this clonotype with many counts. CDR3 coding DNA: TGCAGTGCTAGAGATTCAAGGGTTGCGCAGTTCTTC. Its protein is CSARDSRVAQFF. The chain has TRBV20-1 and TRBJ2-1; D remains unclear. The germline V gene encodes CDR1 DFQATT and CDR2 SNEGSKA (reference sequence). This CDR3 spans 12 amino acids. Trimming left V 0 bases short and J 12 bases short, with 12 bases between.

The chain joins TRBV7-9 to TRBJ1-3; D uncertain. The CDR3 consists of 12 residues. CDR1 and CDR2 (germline): SEHNR, FQNEAQ (reference sequence). CDR3: CASGSSGNTIYF. The CDR3 DNA reads as TGTGCAAGCGGCAGCTCTGGAAACACCATATATTTT.

The chain carries TRBV20-1 and TRBJ2-3, with 12 bases fitting TRBD2. Germline values: CDR1 DFQATT, CDR2 SNEGSKA (reference sequence). The V segment lost 6 bases and the J segment 0 bases; nucleotides outside the gene matches: 28. This CDR3 spans 23 amino acids. DNA of the CDR3: TGCAGTGCCGACCCAGACAGGGGGCTATTTGAAGCTAGCGGGAGGGTTAGCACAGATACGCAGTATTTT. Translation gives CSADPDRGLFEASGRVSTDTQYF.

The V call is TRBV19, the J call TRBJ2-1; 9 nucleotides match TRBD2. Germline V CDR1 and CDR2: LNHDA, SQIVND (reference sequence). J gave up 6 bases and V 3 bases, and 9 bases lay outside the gene matches. This CDR3 region has 16 residues. The CDR3 coding sequence is TGTGCCAGTAGTATCTTGAGGCTAGCGGGGCCCAATGAGCAGTTCTTC. Its translation: CASSILRLAGPNEQFF.

This clonotype was seen many times. This chain links TRBV27 with TRBJ1-1, with D perhaps TRBD1 (5 bases). V lost 10 bases and J lost 5, with 17 bases in between. This CDR3 has 13 amino acids. Germline CDR1 reads MNHEY; CDR2 reads SMNVEV (reference sequence). In DNA, the CDR3 is TGTGCCACCTGGGGGGGAGTCGGAACTGAAGCTTTCTTT. Protein: CATWGGVGTEAFF.

The chain carries TRBV29-1 and TRBJ2-7, with 8 bases fitting TRBD2. V lost 5 bases, J lost 2 bases, and 11 bases stayed unmatched. The CDR3 runs to 15 residues. The germline V gene has CDR1 SQVTM and CDR2 ANQGSEA. This chain's CDR3 is CSVQWSSGVTYEQYF. Written as DNA, the CDR3 is TGCAGCGTTCAATGGAGTAGCGGGGTTACCTACGAGCAGTACTTC.